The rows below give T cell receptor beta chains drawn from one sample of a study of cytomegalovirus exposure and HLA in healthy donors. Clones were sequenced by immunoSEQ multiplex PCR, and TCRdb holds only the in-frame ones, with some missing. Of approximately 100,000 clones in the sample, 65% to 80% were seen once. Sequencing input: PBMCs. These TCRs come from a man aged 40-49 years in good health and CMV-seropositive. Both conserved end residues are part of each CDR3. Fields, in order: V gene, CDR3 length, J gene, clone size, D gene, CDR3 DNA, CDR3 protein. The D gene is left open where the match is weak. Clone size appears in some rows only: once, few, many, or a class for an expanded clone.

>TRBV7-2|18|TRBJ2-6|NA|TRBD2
TGTGCCAGCAGTAGCGGGGGGGCCCCTCTCTCTGGGGCCAACGGCCTGACTTTC
CASSSGGAPLSGANGLTF
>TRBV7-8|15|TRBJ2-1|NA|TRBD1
TGTGCCAGCAGTTTCGACAGGGACTCCTACAATGAGCAGTTCTTC
CASSFDRDSYNEQFF
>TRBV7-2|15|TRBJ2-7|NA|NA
TGTGCCAGCAGCTTAGCGGTTACAAGCTCCTACGAGCAGTACTTC
CASSLAVTSSYEQYF
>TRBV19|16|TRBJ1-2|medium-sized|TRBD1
TGTGCCAGTACCCGTGGTCGGGACAGATTCAACTATGGCTACACCTTC
CASTRGRDRFNYGYTF
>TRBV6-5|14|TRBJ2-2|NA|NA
TGTGCCAGCAGCCTGGTTGGGAGCACCGGGGAGCTGTTTTTT
CASSLVGSTGELFF
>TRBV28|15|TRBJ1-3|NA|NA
TGTGCCAGCAGTTTTTCGGGTTCGGCTGGAAACACCATATATTTT
CASSFSGSAGNTIYF
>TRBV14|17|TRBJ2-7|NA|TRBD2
TGTGCCAGCAGCCCGGGGATAGCGGGGGCCTTCTCCTACGAGCAGTACTTC
CASSPGIAGAFSYEQYF
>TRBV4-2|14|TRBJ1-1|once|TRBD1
TGTGCCAGCAGCGTCGGACAGGGGGACACTGAAGCTTTCTTT
CASSVGQGDTEAFF
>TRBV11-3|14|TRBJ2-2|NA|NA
TGTGCCAGCAGCTTAGTGCAGGCGACCGGGGAGCTGTTTTTT
CASSLVQATGELFF
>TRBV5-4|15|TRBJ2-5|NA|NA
TGTGCCAGCAGCTTGAGCCAGGGCAGGGAAGAGACCCAGTACTTC
CASSLSQGREETQYF
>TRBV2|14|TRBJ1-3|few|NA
TGTGCCAGCAGTGCCGGGTCCTCTGGAAACACCATATATTTT
CASSAGSSGNTIYF
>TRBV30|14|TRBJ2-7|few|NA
TGTGCCTGGGCCACCGGGACTGGCTCCTACGAGCAGTACTTC
CAWATGTGSYEQYF
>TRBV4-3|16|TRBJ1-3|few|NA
TGCGCCAGCAGCCAAGATTTATCCAGCGCAGGAAACACCATATATTTT
CASSQDLSSAGNTIYF
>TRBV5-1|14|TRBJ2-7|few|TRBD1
TGCGCCAGCAGCTTAAGGGGGCGACCCTACGAGCAGTACTTC
CASSLRGRPYEQYF
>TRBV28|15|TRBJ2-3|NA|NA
TGTGCCAGCAGTTTTAAGGGGCGGAGCACAGATACGCAGTATTTT
CASSFKGRSTDTQYF
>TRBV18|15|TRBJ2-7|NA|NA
TGTGCCAGCTCACCAACACTGGACAGCTCCTACGAGCAGTACTTC
CASSPTLDSSYEQYF
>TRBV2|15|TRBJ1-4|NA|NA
TGTGCCAGCAGGGGGACACTGGCAACTAATGAAAAACTGTTTTTT
CASRGTLATNEKLFF
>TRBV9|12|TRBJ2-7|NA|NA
TGTGCCAGCAGCGGCGACAGTTACGAGCAGTACTTC
CASSGDSYEQYF
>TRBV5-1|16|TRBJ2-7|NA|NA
TGCGCCAGCAGACGAATCCGGGACATCTTCGCTAGGGAGCAGTACTTC
CASRRIRDIFAREQYF
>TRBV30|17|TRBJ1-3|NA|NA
TGTGCCTGGAGTGTACTTCGGGGGGGGCAGGGATTTGGCACCATATATTTT
CAWSVLRGGQGFGTIYF
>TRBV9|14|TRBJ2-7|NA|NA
TGTGCCAGCAGCGTAGGGCAGGGCCCCCTCGAGCAGTACTTC
CASSVGQGPLEQYF
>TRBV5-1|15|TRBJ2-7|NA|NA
TGCGCCAGCAGCTTGTGGGACAACCTCCCTACGGAGCAGTACTTC
CASSLWDNLPTEQYF
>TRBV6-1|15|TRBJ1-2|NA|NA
TGTGCCAGCAGTGAAGATTTAGCCGCTTACTATGGCTACACCTTC
CASSEDLAAYYGYTF
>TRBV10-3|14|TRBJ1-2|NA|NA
TGTGCCATCAGTGAGTCTTGGGGAGTCTATGGCTACACCTTC
CAISESWGVYGYTF
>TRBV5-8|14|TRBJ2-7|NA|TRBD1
TGTGCCAGCAGCGGACGACAGGGGGGAAACGAGCAGTACTTC
CASSGRQGGNEQYF
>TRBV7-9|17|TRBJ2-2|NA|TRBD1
TGTGCCAGCAGCTCACACCCCGGGACAGCAAACACCGGGGAGCTGTTTTTT
CASSSHPGTANTGELFF
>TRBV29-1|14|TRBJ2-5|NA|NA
TGCAGCGTTCCTCGTAACACCTATGAGGTGACCCAGTACTTC
CSVPRNTYEVTQYF
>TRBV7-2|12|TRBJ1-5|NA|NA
TGTGCCAGCAGCCCGGGTGAGGGGCCCCAGCATTTT
CASSPGEGPQHF
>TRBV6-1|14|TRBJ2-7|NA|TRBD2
TGTGCCAGCAGTCTAGCGGGGAACACGTACGAGCAGTACTTC
CASSLAGNTYEQYF